The next 26 T cell receptor beta chains were all read from a single sample in a study of regulatory T cells in long-lasting Graves disease. Building of the TCR beta libraries involved iRepertoire HTBI primers and Arm-PCR of CDR3 regions. TCRdb analysed the multiplex PCR reads with MiXCR anew, one entry per CDR3 protein. The repertoire includes under 300,000 distinct CDR3 sequences, 20% to 25% of them detected once, and about 15% sits in the top ten. The time point denotes: newly diagnosed GD, antithyroid drugs for less than 3 months. Isolated PBMC RNA provided the starting material for the TCR library. Sequenced material: peripheral blood mononuclear cells (PBMCs), taken at new diagnosis, from a patient treated with antithyroid drugs. The receptors here all came from a female donor with Graves disease.

The rearrangement uses TRBV10-1 and TRBJ2-1; 9 bases fit TRBD2. Germline V gene lookup returns CDR1 WNHNN and CDR2 SYGVQD (reference sequence). V lost 8 bases to trimming and J lost 7 bases; unmatched junction nucleotides: 9. This CDR3 has 14 amino acids. The CDR3 here is CASSSGTEENEQFF. Here the CDR3 DNA reads TGCGCCAGCTCTAGCGGGACAGAGGAGAATGAGCAGTTCTTC.

This sequence joins TRBV20-1 and TRBJ2-7, with TRBD1 identical over 10 bases. Germline trimming cut 6 bases from V and 5 bases from J; bases unmatched to any gene: 10. The CDR3 runs 14 residues. Germline CDR1 is DFQATT and CDR2 is SNEGSKA (reference sequence). CDR3 in DNA: TGCAGTGCCGCCGACAGGGGGCCGAGGAACGAGCAGTACTTC. This sequence encodes CSAADRGPRNEQYF.

The J gene is TRBJ1-3, the V gene TRBV27; 7 bases match TRBD1. Trimming took 6 bases from V and 2 from J; bases not matched to a gene: 4. Germline V CDR1 and CDR2: MNHEY, SMNVEV (reference sequence). The CDR3 spans 14 residues. The CDR3 DNA follows: TGTGCCAGCAGGTCCGACAGGGCTGGAAACACCATATATTTT. Protein product: CASRSDRAGNTIYF.

This clonotype was found many times. The CDR3 loop is CSARLSTDTSTDTQYF. CDR3 coding DNA: TGCAGTGCTAGACTCTCGACAGATACTAGCACAGATACGCAGTATTTT. The chain links TRBV20-1 to TRBJ2-3; weak D call: TRBD1 (5 bases). V was shortened by 2 bases and J by 0 bases, with 15 bases between the two germline ends. CDR1 is DFQATT, CDR2 SNEGSKA, per germline (reference sequence). This CDR3 region has 16 residues.

This clonotype was observed at least ten times. This CDR3 reads CASSLGFFGEEANEKLFF. CDR3 DNA: TGTGCCAGCAGCTTAGGGTTTTTCGGGGAGGAGGCTAATGAAAAACTGTTTTTT. The rearrangement uses TRBV7-2 and TRBJ1-4; D remains ambiguous. Germline values: CDR1 SGHTA, CDR2 FQGNSA. V was cut by 1 base and J by 3 bases, with 18 bases left in between. The CDR3 covers 18 residues.

This clonotype has at least ten counts. CDR3 in amino acids: CASSPRPSGGQTDTQYF. CDR3 coding DNA: TGTGCCAGCAGCCCCCGGCCTAGCGGGGGGCAAACAGATACGCAGTATTTT. The rearrangement joins TRBV9 to TRBJ2-3, with 11 bases identical to TRBD2. Germline V gene data show CDR1 as SGDLS and CDR2 as YYNGEE. This CDR3 is built from 17 residues. Trimming took 4 bases from V and 3 from J; bases not matched to a gene: 10.

The table lists this clonotype with a few counts. This sequence joins TRBV25-1 and TRBJ1-1; D is perhaps TRBD1 (6 bases). This CDR3 has 14 amino acids. Looked up from germline, CDR1 is MGHDK and CDR2 is SYGVNS. V dropped 1 base and J dropped 1 base, with 7 bases sitting between them. The CDR3: CASSEWGQNTEAFF. The CDR3 DNA sequence: TGTGCCAGCAGTGAATGGGGGCAGAACACTGAAGCTTTCTTT. Full variable domain (rest looked up from reference TRBV25-1 and TRBJ1-1): EADIYQTPRYLVIGTGKKITLECSQTMGHDKMYWYQQDPGMELHLIHYSYGVNSTEKGDLSSESTVSRIRTEHFPLTLESARPSHTSQYLCASSEWGQNTEAFFGQGTRLTVV.

This clonotype was observed a few times. J is TRBJ1-6 and V is TRBV7-8; D gene ambiguous. CDR1 is SGHVS, CDR2 FQNEAQ, per germline. The CDR3 is 15 amino acids. Trimming cost V 2 bases and J 5 bases, with 10 bases left between them. The CDR3 spells CASSLRTVNNSPLHF. The CDR3, as DNA: TGTGCCAGCAGCTTACGGACGGTGAATAATTCACCCCTCCACTTT.

In its sample, this clonotype was seen many times. Here the CDR3 reads CASSASLAGDIYEQYF. Written as DNA, the CDR3 is TGTGCCAGCAGCGCCTCTCTAGCGGGAGATATCTACGAGCAGTACTTC. The rearrangement joins TRBV9 to TRBJ2-7; 10 positions match TRBD2. Trimming at V came to 3 bases and at J to 3 bases, leaving 9 bases not matched to a gene. This CDR3 is 16 amino acids long. Per the germline V gene, CDR1 is SGDLS and CDR2 is YYNGEE. Full variable domain (missing parts from reference TRBV9 and TRBJ2-7): DSGVTQTPKHLITATGQRVTLRCSPRSGDLSVYWYQQSLDQGLQFLIQYYNGEERAKGNILERFSAQQFPDLHSELNLSSLELGDSALYFCASSASLAGDIYEQYFGPGTRLTVT.

This clonotype was counted ten times or more. The CDR3, as DNA: TGTGCCAGCAGGGACAGTAATCAGCCCCAGCATTTT. Its protein product is CASRDSNQPQHF. This chain uses TRBV6-1 with TRBJ1-5, with D maybe TRBD1 (6 bases). This CDR3 comprises 12 residues. V was cut by 6 bases and J by 4 bases, with 7 bases left in between. Germline values: CDR1 MNHNS, CDR2 SASEGT.

The gene calls are TRBV7-9 and TRBJ2-2; TRBD1 is a possible D gene (6 bases). V dropped 10 bases and J dropped 4 bases, with 10 bases sitting between them. Per the germline V gene, CDR1 is SEHNR and CDR2 is FQNEAQ (reference sequence). This CDR3 has 12 residues. The CDR3 DNA sequence: TGTGCCATCCCAGGGGCCACCGGGGAGCTGTTTTTT. Its protein is CAIPGATGELFF. The full variable domain, with the rest looked up from reference TRBV7-9 and TRBJ2-2, is DTGVSQNPRHKITKRGQNVTFRCDPISEHNRLYWYRQTLGQGPEFLTYFQNEAQLEKSRLLSDRFSAERPKGSFSTLEIQRTEQGDSAMYLCAIPGATGELFFGEGSRLTVL.

The chain uses TRBV18 and TRBJ2-7; D might be TRBD1 or TRBD2, each matching 5 bases. Trimming took off 4 bases at V and 6 bases at J, with 19 bases between the two ends. The germline gives CDR1 KGHSH, CDR2 LQKENI. The CDR3 is 15 amino acids. This chain's CDR3 is CASSLSTRGLSEQYF. DNA of the CDR3: TGTGCCAGCTCACTCTCCACCCGGGGCCTCTCCGAGCAGTACTTC.

Ten or more counts support this clonotype. This sequence joins TRBV12-3 or TRBV12-4 and TRBJ1-1; 7 nucleotides agree with TRBD1. After removal of 5 bases from V and 8 bases from J, the junction contained 8 bases not matched to a gene. The CDR3 consists of 13 residues. CDR3 protein: CASSPLMGQEAFF. The CDR3 DNA is TGTGCCAGCAGTCCACTCATGGGACAGGAAGCTTTCTTT.

This clonotype was found many times. This chain joins TRBV11-2 and TRBJ2-1, with 9 bases lining up with TRBD2. The CDR3 has 15 amino acids. Trimming took 3 bases from V and 8 from J; bases not matched to a gene: 8. Germline lookup yields CDR1 SGHAT and CDR2 FQNNGV. The CDR3 coding sequence is TGTGCCAGCAGCTTGGGTAGCGGGAGCATCTATGAGCAGTTCTTC. As protein: CASSLGSGSIYEQFF.

The rearrangement uses TRBV6-5 and TRBJ1-1; D uncertain. Per the germline V gene, CDR1 is MNHEY and CDR2 is SVGAGI. CDR3 length equals 16 residues. Trimming removed 2 bases at V and 3 bases at J, with 16 bases between. The CDR3 nucleotides are TGTGCCAGCAGTTACCCACTGGGTCAGATTGACACTGAAGCTTTCTTT. It is translated as CASSYPLGQIDTEAFF.

In its sample, this clonotype was seen a few times. The chain recombines TRBV7-2 with TRBJ1-1, with a weak D call TRBD1 (5 bases). V was trimmed by 5 bases and J by 5 bases, leaving 15 bases between them. This CDR3 is built from 14 residues. CDR1 is SGHTA and CDR2 is FQGNSA in the germline V gene. CDR3 loop: CASSPRDSGTEAFF. CDR3 nucleotides: TGTGCCAGCAGCCCTCGGGACTCGGGGACTGAAGCTTTCTTT.

This clonotype appeared once. The genes are TRBV28 and TRBJ1-2; a possible D gene is TRBD1 (6 bases). This CDR3 contains 16 residues. Trimming took off 4 bases at V and 6 bases at J, with 21 bases between the two ends. The germline V gene encodes CDR1 MDHEN and CDR2 SYDVKM. The CDR3 loop is CASSSGGGNSLHGYTF. The CDR3 DNA reads TGTGCCAGCAGTTCGGGGGGGGGCAACTCCCTCCATGGCTACACCTTC.

This clonotype was recorded many times. The gene calls are TRBV5-5 and TRBJ1-1, with D possibly being TRBD1 (5 bases). The CDR3 runs to 17 residues. Germline CDR1 is SGHKS and CDR2 is YYEKEE (reference sequence). V was cut by 1 base and J by 5 bases, with 21 bases left in between. The CDR3 nucleotides read TGTGCCAGCAGCTTGTACGGCCCCGGGACGTTCGAAACTGAAGCTTTCTTT. Its protein product is CASSLYGPGTFETEAFF.

V and J are TRBV11-2 and TRBJ2-5; D might be TRBD1 (6 bases). V lost 6 bases and J lost 4, with 15 bases in between. Germline CDR1 SGHAT, CDR2 FQNNGV. The CDR3 has 14 amino acids. CDR3 DNA sequence: TGTGCCAGCAGTGAAGGCAGGGGCGGAGAGACCCAGTACTTC. It yields the protein CASSEGRGGETQYF.

The table lists this clonotype with many counts. This sequence joins TRBV2 and TRBJ2-5; 11 bases align to TRBD1. CDR3 size: 14 residues. CDR1 and CDR2 (germline): SNHLY, FYNNEI. V shed 7 bases, J shed 2 bases, and the junction held 3 bases outside the gene matches. The CDR3 sequence: CASKGTGGQETQYF. Written as DNA, the CDR3 is TGTGCCAGCAAAGGGACAGGGGGACAAGAGACCCAGTACTTC.

This clonotype was seen repeatedly, ten times or more. This chain links TRBV7-3 with TRBJ2-2, with D possibly being TRBD1 (6 bases). Germline assignment: CDR1 SGHTA and CDR2 FQGTGA. This CDR3 comprises 14 residues. Between the trimmed V and J ends, which lost 5 bases and 6 bases, there was a span of 13 bases. The CDR3 DNA reads as TGTGCCAGCAGCCGGACAGACCCCCCCGGGGAGCTGTTTTTT. It codes for CASSRTDPPGELFF.

The rearrangement links TRBV10-1 to TRBJ2-3; D is uncertain. Germline V CDR1 and CDR2: WNHNN, SYGVQD (reference sequence). The CDR3 is 13 amino acids. V shed 4 bases and J shed 2 bases, with 7 bases lying between them. The CDR3 here is CASSAQTTDTQYF. CDR3 nucleotide sequence: TGCGCCAGCAGTGCGCAGACCACAGATACGCAGTATTTT.

Ten or more counts support this clonotype. The chain combines TRBV7-2 with TRBJ1-5; D may be TRBD1 (5 bases). This CDR3 spans 13 amino acids. Trimming removed 5 bases from V and 6 bases from J, with 11 bases in between. Looked up from germline, CDR1 is SGHTA and CDR2 is FQGNSA. In DNA, the CDR3 is TGTGCCAGCAGCGCACGGCAGGGTCAGCCCCAGCATTTT. Its translation is CASSARQGQPQHF.

This clonotype was seen at least ten times. This chain joins TRBV3-1 and TRBJ2-7; D call uncertain. Between the trimmed V and J ends, which lost 2 bases and 7 bases, there was a span of 9 bases. Germline V gene lookup returns CDR1 LGHDT and CDR2 YNNKEL (reference sequence). The CDR3 runs 12 residues. CDR3 amino acids: CASSQYSAEQYF. CDR3 DNA sequence: TGTGCCAGCAGCCAATACTCCGCTGAGCAGTACTTC.

This clonotype appeared many times. CDR3 DNA: TGCAGTGCTAGTCGGGTTGGGCTAGCGGGAGTTGTACCCTACAATGAGCAGTTCTTC. Translated, it gives CSASRVGLAGVVPYNEQFF. The chain is built from TRBV20-1 and TRBJ2-1, with 10 bases that match TRBD2. CDR3 length: 19 residues. From germline, CDR1 is DFQATT and CDR2 SNEGSKA (reference sequence). The junction had 16 bases not matched to a gene; V was cut back by 3 bases and J by 2 bases.

This clonotype was counted at least ten times. J is TRBJ2-2 and V is TRBV3-2; whether TRBD1, the table's D call, matches the DNA was not checked. TRBV3-2 is recorded as a pseudogene. CDR3 length: 18 residues. CDR3 in DNA: TGTGCCAGCAGCCAAAGAGAAGTGGCGCAGGGGTATACCGGGGAGCTGTTTTTT. Translation: CASSQREVAQGYTGELFF.